Listed below are T cell receptor beta chains from one sample, sequenced in a study of early T cells in non-severe SARS-CoV-2 infection. TCRdb reanalysed the 5' RACE reads using MiXCR and keeps one entry per CDR3 protein. The sample has 80,000 to 100,000 distinct CDR3 sequences; less than 15% are singletons. The sample consisted of whole blood. The receptors shown here come from an adult who was a healthcare worker with PCR-confirmed SARS-CoV-2 infection or an uninfected control (not recorded which). Both conserved end residues are part of each CDR3. The order of the fields is clone size, V gene, D gene, J gene, CDR3 DNA, CDR3 protein. A D gene is named only where the DNA matches it firmly. Some rows have no size entry. The others give once, few or many, or a class for an expanded clone.

abundance: -
v_gene: TRBV6-6
d_gene: -
j_gene: TRBJ2-1
CDR3nt: TGTGCCAGCAGTCCTGCGGGGCCCCCCCTTGACAATGAGCAGTTCTTC
CDR3aa: CASSPAGPPLDNEQFF

abundance: -
v_gene: TRBV6-6
d_gene: -
j_gene: TRBJ1-1
CDR3nt: TGTGCCAGCAGTTACGGGGGGAGCACTGAAGCTTTCTTT
CDR3aa: CASSYGGSTEAFF

abundance: few
v_gene: TRBV4-2
d_gene: -
j_gene: TRBJ2-3
CDR3nt: TGTGCCAGCAGCCAAGTCCCCCCCGGAGGACCAGATACGCAGTATTTT
CDR3aa: CASSQVPPGGPDTQYF

abundance: many
v_gene: TRBV7-6
d_gene: TRBD1
j_gene: TRBJ1-3
CDR3nt: TGTGCCAGCAGCCACCGGGGGCCCGGGACAGGGGAAATTGGAAACACCATATATTTT
CDR3aa: CASSHRGPGTGEIGNTIYF

abundance: few
v_gene: TRBV10-3
d_gene: -
j_gene: TRBJ1-3
CDR3nt: TGTGCCGCGGATCGGGGGTCTGGAAACACCATATATTTT
CDR3aa: CAADRGSGNTIYF

abundance: many
v_gene: TRBV7-2
d_gene: -
j_gene: TRBJ1-1
CDR3nt: TGTGCCAGCAGCTCCCCCCGGAGGGAGACTGAAGCTTTCTTT
CDR3aa: CASSSPRRETEAFF

abundance: many
v_gene: TRBV27
d_gene: -
j_gene: TRBJ2-5
CDR3nt: TGTGCCAGCAGTCCGCGGACTATCCAAGAGACCCAGTACTTC
CDR3aa: CASSPRTIQETQYF

abundance: few
v_gene: TRBV20-1
d_gene: TRBD1
j_gene: TRBJ2-7
CDR3nt: TGCAGTGCTCAGGGGGCGCTGGGTACTTCATACGAGCAGTACTTC
CDR3aa: CSAQGALGTSYEQYF

abundance: few
v_gene: TRBV3-1
d_gene: -
j_gene: TRBJ2-7
CDR3nt: TGTGCCAGCAGCGGACGGCATGAAGGCGAGCAGTACTTC
CDR3aa: CASSGRHEGEQYF

abundance: few
v_gene: TRBV29-1
d_gene: -
j_gene: TRBJ1-1
CDR3nt: TGCAGCAACCTCCCCGACACTGAAGCTTTCTTT
CDR3aa: CSNLPDTEAFF

abundance: few
v_gene: TRBV10-1
d_gene: TRBD1
j_gene: TRBJ2-5
CDR3nt: TGCGCCAGCAGTGAAGGGGGCCAGCAAGAGACCCAGTACTTC
CDR3aa: CASSEGGQQETQYF

abundance: few
v_gene: TRBV5-6
d_gene: -
j_gene: TRBJ2-1
CDR3nt: TGTGCCAGCAGCTTGGGAGACAATGAGCAGTTCTTC
CDR3aa: CASSLGDNEQFF

abundance: many
v_gene: TRBV11-2
d_gene: -
j_gene: TRBJ1-4
CDR3nt: TGTGCCAGCAGCTCCTTGGGGGGCGCTAATGAAAAACTGTTTTTT
CDR3aa: CASSSLGGANEKLFF

abundance: many
v_gene: TRBV25-1
d_gene: -
j_gene: TRBJ2-7
CDR3nt: TGTGCCAGCAGTGGGGCAGGGGGGAACGAGCAGTACTTC
CDR3aa: CASSGAGGNEQYF

abundance: many
v_gene: TRBV6-4
d_gene: -
j_gene: TRBJ2-2
CDR3nt: TGTGCCAGCAGTGAGGACGGCAGTACCGGGGAGCTGTTTTTT
CDR3aa: CASSEDGSTGELFF

abundance: -
v_gene: TRBV3-1
d_gene: TRBD1
j_gene: TRBJ1-1
CDR3nt: TGTGCCATCTCGGACAGGTTGGGGACTGAAGCTTTCTTT
CDR3aa: CAISDRLGTEAFF

abundance: few
v_gene: TRBV6-2/TRBV6-3
d_gene: -
j_gene: TRBJ2-3
CDR3nt: TGTGCCAGCACCCCAGGGGCTAGCACAGATACGCAGTATTTT
CDR3aa: CASTPGASTDTQYF